Below, 8 T cell receptor beta chains from the same sample are listed, as sequenced in a study of shared clonotypes between healthy human individuals. The repertoire was sequenced with immunoSEQ multiplex PCR; TCRdb's copy has only in-frame clones and lacks some. The repertoire has 400,000 to 550,000 clones, roughly 85% of them found once; the top ten carry about 12%. The sample was PBMCs. These receptors originate from a woman between 40 and 55 years old in good health. Some clones in this sample may be carry-over from other donors' samples.

V gene TRBV7-9 combines with J gene TRBJ2-7, with TRBD1 identical over 9 bases. V was clipped by 4 bases and J by 0 bases; unmatched bases: 1. Germline V gene data show CDR1 as SEHNR and CDR2 as FQNEAQ (reference sequence). The CDR3 contains 14 residues. CDR3 region: CASSSQGASYEQYF. As DNA, the CDR3 is TGTGCCAGCAGCTCACAGGGGGCCTCCTACGAGCAGTACTTC.

The chain uses TRBV29-1 and TRBJ2-1; D is perhaps TRBD1 (6 bases). The CDR3 extends over 14 amino acids. V lost 3 bases, J lost 5 bases, and 14 bases lay in between. Looked up from germline, CDR1 is SQVTM and CDR2 is ANQGSEA. The CDR3 DNA sequence: TGCAGCGTTGATCGGTCAGGGGTTAACAATGAGCAGTTCTTC. It specifies CSVDRSGVNNEQFF.

This clone was counted ten times or more. The chain is built from TRBV5-6 and TRBJ2-5, with D unclear. V dropped 0 bases and J dropped 2 bases, with 5 bases sitting between them. In germline, CDR1 is SGHDT, CDR2 YYEEEE. This CDR3 is 13 amino acids long. CDR3 residues: CASSLDMQETQYF. CDR3 in DNA: TGTGCCAGCAGCTTGGACATGCAAGAGACCCAGTACTTC. The entire variable domain, with the rest obtained from reference TRBV5-6 and TRBJ2-5, is as follows: DAGVTQSPTHLIKTRGQQVTLRCSPKSGHDTVSWYQQALGQGPQFIFQYYEEEERQRGNFPDRFSGHQFPNYSSELNVNALLLGDSALYLCASSLDMQETQYFGPGTRLLVL.

The CDR3 nucleotides are TGCAGCGTTGAGCGGGGGGCGCGTGAGCAGTTCTTC. Protein product: CSVERGAREQFF. V and J are TRBV29-1 and TRBJ2-1; 8 nucleotides match TRBD2. V gave up 3 bases and J gave up 9 bases; unmatched junction bases: 4. The CDR3 sequence is 12 residues long. CDR1 is SQVTM and CDR2 is ANQGSEA in the germline V gene.

Note on this clone: The junction and the germline gene differ at one end; a read error may be behind it. The chain recombines TRBV15 with TRBJ2-7, with D possibly TRBD2 on 8 matching bases. The CDR3 extends over 20 amino acids. CDR1 is LNHNV, CDR2 YYDKDF, per germline (reference sequence). The CDR3 DNA sequence: TGTGTCACCAGCAGAGACAGGGATTGGGTAGCGGGACCACATCGGTGCGAGCAGTACTTC. This codes for CVTSRDRDWVAGPHRCEQYF.

The chain recombines TRBV7-3 with TRBJ2-1; no clear D. V gave up 5 bases and J gave up 10 bases, with 21 bases separating them. From germline, CDR1 is SGHTA and CDR2 FQGTGA. The CDR3 length is 15 residues. The CDR3 reads CASSLGTPVQGEQFF. The DNA for the CDR3 is TGTGCCAGCAGCCTAGGAACCCCGGTTCAAGGAGAGCAGTTCTTC.

J is TRBJ1-2 and V is TRBV6-5; 7 bases are a match to TRBD1. Germline trimming cut 8 bases from V and 5 bases from J; bases unmatched to any gene: 5. Germline V gene data show CDR1 as MNHEY and CDR2 as SVGAGI. The CDR3 length is 12 residues. In nucleotides, the CDR3 is TGTGCCAGCGGAACAGGGGAGTATGGCTACACCTTC. Protein: CASGTGEYGYTF.

The DNA for the CDR3 is TGTGCCAGTACCCCAGGGCGGAACTCCTACAATGAGCAGTTCTTC. Amino acid sequence: CASTPGRNSYNEQFF. V is TRBV19 and J is TRBJ2-1, with D perhaps matching TRBD1 (5 bases). Trimming took 7 bases from V and 0 from J, leaving 13 bases between them. Germline lookup yields CDR1 LNHDA and CDR2 SQIVND (reference sequence). The CDR3 loop spans 15 amino acids.